This T cell receptor beta chain was sequenced for a study of vaccination effects on CD4 cells after COVID-19. This CDR3 has 12 residues. CDR1 is ENHRY, CDR2 SYGVKD, per germline. Antigen-specific CD4+ T cells were expanded (with viral peptide pools) by the ViraFEST assay ahead of sequencing. When about ten days of culture had elapsed, CD4+ T cells were isolated. Each participant was administered two doses of either the BNT162b2 or the mRNA-1273 vaccine. Wells containing two million PBMC each were cultured with roughly 10 IU/ml IL-2 and 8 to 10 ug/ml peptides. TCRdb's table, derived via immunoSEQ multiplex PCR, lists solely in-frame clones and lacks some. The sample consists of around 25,000 clones, roughly 85% of them appearing once. Study observations and caveats: Nearly all vaccine-induced clones in healthy recipients recognized only SARS-CoV-2.

Points on this clone: The antigen is not known. A junction boundary mismatches the germline segment, possibly from a read error.

Sequencing used CD4+ T cells from PBMCs cultured with SARS-CoV-2 spike peptides, obtained after COVID-19 vaccination. The chain employs TRBV10-3 and TRBJ1-1, with no clear D. This receptor was identified in a human donor who received a COVID-19 vaccine. Some clones in this sample may be carry-over from other donors' samples. The CDR3 is CAISSGIRDTFF. The DNA of the CDR3 is TGTGCCATCAGCTCCGGGATAAGAGACACTTTTTTT.